This T cell receptor (beta chain) was captured by sequencing in a study of blood T cell repertoires in COVID-19. Study as a whole: PBMCs, B-cell-depleted T cells, or T cells were the source of the cDNA or gDNA that made up the material.

Method: immunoSEQ multiplex PCR; TCRdb's copy keeps in-frame clones and lacks some. There are tens of thousands of clones in the sample; around 90% occur only once, and 8.5% to 14% lies in the top ten. The CDR3 length is 16 residues. CDR1 is SGHTA and CDR2 is FQGNSA in the germline V gene. V lost 5 bases and J lost 5; bases outside the gene matches: 7. The sequenced sample consisted of peripheral blood. This chain connects TRBV7-2 to TRBJ2-3; 13 bases are a match to TRBD2. The source is a man aged 80 or over with acute or convalescent COVID-19. In DNA form, the CDR3 reads TGTGCCAGCAGCGCAACTAGCGGGGGGGCGGGAGATACGCAGTATTTT. This codes for CASSATSGGAGDTQYF.